This TCR beta chain was sequenced for a study of blood T cell repertoires in COVID-19. About the research overall: Spain, Italy and the United States supplied samples that represented acute and convalescent COVID-19. From T cells, B-cell-depleted T cells, or PBMCs came the material, which was cDNA or gDNA.

Original processing methods: For nucleated cells, counts were estimated from reference gene primer amplification. Sequenced by immunoSEQ multiplex PCR; TCRdb stores in-frame clones only, minus some. Clone size and the V and J calls come from that table; the DNA yielded D and trimming. This repertoire shows 85,000 to 100,000 clones, about 70% found once; its top ten account for approximately 25%. This clone was counted once. The sequence came from an older woman in a cohort sampled during active or convalescent COVID-19. The sequenced material came from peripheral blood.

CDR3 sequence: CASETPSYEQYF. As DNA, the CDR3 is TGTGCCAGCGAGACACCCTCCTACGAGCAGTACTTC. The chain uses TRBV7-9 and TRBJ2-7; D is undetermined. V lost 8 bases, J lost 0 bases, and 8 bases lay in between. The V gene's germline CDR1 is SEHNR and CDR2 FQNEAQ (reference sequence). The CDR3 is 12 amino acids. Variable domain in full (rest from reference TRBV7-9 and TRBJ2-7): DTGVSQNPRHKITKRGQNVTFRCDPISEHNRLYWYRQTLGQGPEFLTYFQNEAQLEKSRLLSDRFSAERPKGSFSTLEIQRTEQGDSAMYLCASETPSYEQYFGPGTRLTVT.